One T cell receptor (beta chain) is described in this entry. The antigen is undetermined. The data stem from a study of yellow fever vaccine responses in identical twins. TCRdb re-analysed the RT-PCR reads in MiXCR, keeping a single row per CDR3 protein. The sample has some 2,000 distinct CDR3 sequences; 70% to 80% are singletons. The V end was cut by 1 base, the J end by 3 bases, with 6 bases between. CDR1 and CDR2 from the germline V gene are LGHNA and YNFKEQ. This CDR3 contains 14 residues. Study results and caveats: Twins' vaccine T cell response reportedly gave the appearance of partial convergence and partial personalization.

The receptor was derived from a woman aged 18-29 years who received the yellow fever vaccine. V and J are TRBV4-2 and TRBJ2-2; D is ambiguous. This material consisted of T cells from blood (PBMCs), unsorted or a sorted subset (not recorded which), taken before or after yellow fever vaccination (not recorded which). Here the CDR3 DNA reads TGTGCCAGCAGCCAAGGGCTAGACACCGGGGAGCTGTTTTTT. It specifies CASSQGLDTGELFF.